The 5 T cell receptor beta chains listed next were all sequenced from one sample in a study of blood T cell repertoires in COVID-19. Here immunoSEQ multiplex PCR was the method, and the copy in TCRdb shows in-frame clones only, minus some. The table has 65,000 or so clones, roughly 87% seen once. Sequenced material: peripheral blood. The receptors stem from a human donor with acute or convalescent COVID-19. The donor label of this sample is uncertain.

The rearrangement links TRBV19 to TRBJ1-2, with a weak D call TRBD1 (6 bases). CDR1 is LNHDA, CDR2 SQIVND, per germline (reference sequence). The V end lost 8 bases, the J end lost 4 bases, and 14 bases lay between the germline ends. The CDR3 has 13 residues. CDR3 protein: CASSTGFIYGYTF. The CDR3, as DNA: TGTGCCAGTTCTACAGGGTTCATCTATGGCTACACCTTC. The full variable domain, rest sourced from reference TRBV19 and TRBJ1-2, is DGGITQSPKYLFRKEGQNVTLSCEQNLNHDAMYWYRQDPGQGLRLIYYSQIVNDFQKGDIAEGYSVSREKKESFPLTVTSAQKNPTAFYLCASSTGFIYGYTFGSGTRLTVV.

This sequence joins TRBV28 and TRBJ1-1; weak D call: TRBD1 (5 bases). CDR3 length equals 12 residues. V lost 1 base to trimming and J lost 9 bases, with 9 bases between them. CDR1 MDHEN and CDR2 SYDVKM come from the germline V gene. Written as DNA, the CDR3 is TGTGCCAGCAGTTTATTGGCAGGGAAAGCTTTCTTT. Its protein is CASSLLAGKAFF.

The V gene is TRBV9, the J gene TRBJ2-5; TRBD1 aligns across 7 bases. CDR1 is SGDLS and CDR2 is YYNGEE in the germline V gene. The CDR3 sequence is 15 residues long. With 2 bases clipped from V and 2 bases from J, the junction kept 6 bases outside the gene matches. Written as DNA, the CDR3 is TGTGCCAGCAGCGTCGGGACAGCTCCACAAGAGACCCAGTACTTC. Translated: CASSVGTAPQETQYF.

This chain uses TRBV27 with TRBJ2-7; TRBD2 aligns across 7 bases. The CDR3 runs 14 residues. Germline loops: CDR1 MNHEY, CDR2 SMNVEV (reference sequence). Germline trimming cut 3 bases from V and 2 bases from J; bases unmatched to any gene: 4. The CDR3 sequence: CASSFGTSAYEQYF. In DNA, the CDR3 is TGTGCCAGCAGTTTTGGAACTAGCGCCTACGAGCAGTACTTC.

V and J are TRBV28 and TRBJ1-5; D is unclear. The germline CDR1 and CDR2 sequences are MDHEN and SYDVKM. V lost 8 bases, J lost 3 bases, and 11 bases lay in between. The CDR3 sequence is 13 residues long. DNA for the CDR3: TGTGCCAGCGCAGGTGTAGTCAATCAGCCCCAGCATTTT. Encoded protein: CASAGVVNQPQHF.